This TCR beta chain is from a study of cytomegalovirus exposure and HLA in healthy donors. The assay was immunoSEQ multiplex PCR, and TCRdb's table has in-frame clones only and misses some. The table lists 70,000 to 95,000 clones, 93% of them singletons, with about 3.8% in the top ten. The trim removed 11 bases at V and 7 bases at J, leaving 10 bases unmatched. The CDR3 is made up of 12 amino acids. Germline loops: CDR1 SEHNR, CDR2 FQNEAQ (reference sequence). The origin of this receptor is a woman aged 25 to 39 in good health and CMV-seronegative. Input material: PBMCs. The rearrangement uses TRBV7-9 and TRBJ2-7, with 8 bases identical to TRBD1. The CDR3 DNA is TGTGCCGTCGGAGACCGGGACAGGGAGCAGTACTTC. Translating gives CAVGDRDREQYF.